This record looks at one TCR beta chain sequence and its context. This clonotype was observed a few times. The specificity of this receptor is unknown. Base-call qualities are not available, and no considerably larger clone is one nucleotide away. These data originate in a study of T cells after yellow fever vaccination (dated by TCRdb to between 2018 and 2020). Concerning the study at large: The SMART-Seq v4 Ultra Low Input RNA kit was used to prepare libraries from fractions with low cell numbers. Two healthy male donors, one aged 18 to 30 and one aged 30 to 40 years, were included in the cohort. Blood was drawn at multiple timepoints before and after primary and secondary immunization, with bulk PBMC replicates and cell subsets isolated. To follow T-cell clones before and after both primary and booster YFV17D yellow fever vaccination, bulk TCR alpha and beta repertoires underwent longitudinal sequencing. Study-wide conclusions, independent of this receptor: Because abundant contaminating clonotypes from the bulk population could be contained in FACS-sorted repertoires, computational filtering was required. Compared with the primary T-cell response, the secondary T-cell response was faster but weaker, reaching its peak on day 5 rather than on day 15. A small fraction of clonotypes appeared in both the CD4 and CD8 compartments, likely as a result of convergent recombination. The study included only a couple of donors, which limits how far the findings can be generalized. After the booster, most clones that had expanded after primary vaccination were detected again (approximately 95% of CD4 and about 88% of CD8), suggesting broad maintenance of memory.

TCR cDNA was made using 5'RACE template switching, a step that added a universal primer site and unique molecular identifiers. Priming for cDNA synthesis came from both the TCR alpha and TCR beta constant segments. Library amplification used two PCR steps, and the second PCR step added sample barcodes and sequencing adapters. Libraries were sequenced on Illumina HiSeq 2500 (2x100 bp) or NovaSeq (2x150 bp). In the source study's methods: MIGEC was used to demultiplex reads and collapse the reads into UMI consensus sequences, and MiXCR was used for V(D)J alignment. Vaccine-responding clonotypes were defined with edgeR using replicate PBMC samples, requiring FDR below 0.01 and a log2 fold change above 5 up to day 15. Each bulk clonotype received a CD4 or CD8 identity based on whether the sequenced CD4 or CD8 repertoire contained that clonotype at higher abundance. Starting from the raw public reads, TCRdb applied fastp trimming at Q25, assembled clones with MiXCR and retained in-frame beta chains. Rows with a matching CDR3 protein are joined into one entry that keeps the most common DNA and genes. For this entry, the V and J calls and clone size follow TCRdb and not the study's own pipeline. This sample holds 200,000 to 300,000 distinct CDR3 sequences; roughly 13% were observed only once. The ten largest clones represent around 0.49% of the sample.

The treatment or condition label here, explained by the study, means: live attenuated yellow fever vaccine strain. PBMCs were isolated from peripheral blood using a standard Ficoll-Paque protocol. CD4 and CD8 T-cell fractions were isolated with Dynabeads CD4 and CD8 positive selection kits. RNA was extracted with TriZol from bulk PBMCs, CD4 and CD8 fractions, and dextramer-positive and dextramer-negative fractions. From the cysteine through the phenylalanine, the CDR3 covers 15 amino acids. CDR3 DNA only is kept here, 45 bases in frame from base 1. Sequences LNHDA (CDR1) and SQIVND (CDR2) are obtained from the germline V gene (reference sequence). For this chain, trimming is 6 bases at the V end and 3 bases at the J end, and the number of junction bases without a gene match is 6.

The chain was built from TRBV19 and TRBJ2-2, and 8 junction bases match TRBD2. The source material was CD4+ T cells sorted from PBMCs, sampled 45 days after the yellow fever booster vaccination. The sequence derives from a man aged 25-40 years who received the YFV17D yellow fever vaccine. At the DNA level, the sequence is TGTGCCAGTAGAGGGTCACTAGCGGACACCGGGGAGCTGTTTTTT. This gives the protein CASRGSLADTGELFF.